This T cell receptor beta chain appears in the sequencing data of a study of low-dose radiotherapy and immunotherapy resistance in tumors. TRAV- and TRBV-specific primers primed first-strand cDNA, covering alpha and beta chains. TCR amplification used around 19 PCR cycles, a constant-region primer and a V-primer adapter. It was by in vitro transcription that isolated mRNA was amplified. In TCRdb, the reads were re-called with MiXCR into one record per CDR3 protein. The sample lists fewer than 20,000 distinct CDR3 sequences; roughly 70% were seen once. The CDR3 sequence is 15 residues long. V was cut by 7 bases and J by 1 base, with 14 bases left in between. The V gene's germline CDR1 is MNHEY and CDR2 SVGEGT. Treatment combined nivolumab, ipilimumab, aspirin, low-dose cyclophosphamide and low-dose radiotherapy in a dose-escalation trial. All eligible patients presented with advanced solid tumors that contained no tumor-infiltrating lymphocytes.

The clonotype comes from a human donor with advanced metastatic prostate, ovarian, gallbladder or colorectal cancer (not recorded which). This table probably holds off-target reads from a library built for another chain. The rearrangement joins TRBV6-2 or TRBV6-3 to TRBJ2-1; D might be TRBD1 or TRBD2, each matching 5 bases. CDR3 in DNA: TGTGCCAGCAAACCAGAGAGGGGATCCTACAATGAGCAGTTCTTC. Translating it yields CASKPERGSYNEQFF.